The rows below give T cell receptor beta chains drawn from one sample of a study of blood T cell repertoires in COVID-19. This table comes from immunoSEQ multiplex PCR, and its TCRdb copy is limited to in-frame clones, with some not included. In the table there are some 120,000 clones, less than 90% of which are singletons. The material sequenced was peripheral blood. Source of these receptors: a man aged 70 or older with acute or convalescent COVID-19. CDR3s include the opening cysteine and the closing phenylalanine or tryptophan. The order of the fields is V gene, D gene, J gene, clone size, CDR3 DNA, CDR3 protein. D genes are given only for firm matches. A clone size is listed for some rows: how often the clone was seen (once, few, many), or a class if it is expanded.

V gene: TRBV3-1/TRBV3-2; D gene: -; J gene: TRBJ2-1; clone size: once; CDR3 DNA: TGTGCCAGCAGCCAAGATCTGCGGTTGTACAATGAGCAGTTCTTC; CDR3 protein: CASSQDLRLYNEQFF
V gene: TRBV2; D gene: -; J gene: TRBJ2-1; clone size: -; CDR3 DNA: TGTGCCAGCAGTGGGGACTTTAACAATGAGCAGTTCTTC; CDR3 protein: CASSGDFNNEQFF
V gene: TRBV23-1; D gene: -; J gene: TRBJ2-7; clone size: -; CDR3 DNA: TGCGCCAGCAGACCCTCAGGGGCCTGGTACTTC; CDR3 protein: CASRPSGAWYF
V gene: TRBV6-5; D gene: -; J gene: TRBJ1-2; clone size: -; CDR3 DNA: TGTGCCAGCAGTTACCCTTCCGGGTCCTCTAACTATGGCTACACCTTC; CDR3 protein: CASSYPSGSSNYGYTF
V gene: TRBV2; D gene: -; J gene: TRBJ1-2; clone size: -; CDR3 DNA: TGTGCCAGCAGTCGGGAGGGCAGGGACAACTATGGCTACACCTTC; CDR3 protein: CASSREGRDNYGYTF
V gene: TRBV7-2; D gene: TRBD1; J gene: TRBJ1-5; clone size: -; CDR3 DNA: TGTGCCAGCAGCTTAGCCAGGGGGGACCAGCCCCAGCATTTT; CDR3 protein: CASSLARGDQPQHF
V gene: TRBV15; D gene: -; J gene: TRBJ2-3; clone size: -; CDR3 DNA: TGTGCCACCGAGAGGGGGGGCTCGAGAGATACGCAGTATTTT; CDR3 protein: CATERGGSRDTQYF
V gene: TRBV5-6; D gene: -; J gene: TRBJ1-5; clone size: -; CDR3 DNA: TGTGCCAGCAGCATCAGGGCGCGCAATCAGCCCCAGCATTTT; CDR3 protein: CASSIRARNQPQHF
V gene: TRBV24-1; D gene: TRBD1; J gene: TRBJ2-7; clone size: -; CDR3 DNA: TGTGCCACCAGTGGCCTACAGGGGGATAGCCACGAGCAGTACTTC; CDR3 protein: CATSGLQGDSHEQYF
V gene: TRBV28; D gene: -; J gene: TRBJ1-3; clone size: -; CDR3 DNA: TGTGCCAGCAGTTCCGTAAACACCATATATTTT; CDR3 protein: CASSSVNTIYF
V gene: TRBV3-1/TRBV3-2; D gene: -; J gene: TRBJ2-6; clone size: -; CDR3 DNA: TGTGCCAGCAGCCAAGTCGGACTACGCTCTGGGGCCAACGTCCTGACTTTC; CDR3 protein: CASSQVGLRSGANVLTF
V gene: TRBV13; D gene: -; J gene: TRBJ1-2; clone size: -; CDR3 DNA: TGTGCCAGCAGTCCGGGCTACACCTTC; CDR3 protein: CASSPGYTF
V gene: TRBV18; D gene: -; J gene: TRBJ1-5; clone size: -; CDR3 DNA: TGTGCCAGCTCACCCAACCGGGGGGCGGTTCAGCCCCAGCATTTT; CDR3 protein: CASSPNRGAVQPQHF
V gene: TRBV19; D gene: -; J gene: TRBJ1-3; clone size: -; CDR3 DNA: TGTGCCAGTAGTATGGCAGGGACTGGAAACACCATATATTTT; CDR3 protein: CASSMAGTGNTIYF
V gene: TRBV5-1; D gene: TRBD1; J gene: TRBJ1-5; clone size: -; CDR3 DNA: TGCGCCAGCAGCACCACAGGGGATTTGGGACAGCCCCAGCATTTT; CDR3 protein: CASSTTGDLGQPQHF
V gene: TRBV19; D gene: TRBD1; J gene: TRBJ1-5; clone size: -; CDR3 DNA: TGTGCCAGTAGTGGGACAGGGCGAAATCAGCCCCAGCATTTT; CDR3 protein: CASSGTGRNQPQHF
V gene: TRBV4-1; D gene: TRBD1; J gene: TRBJ1-6; clone size: -; CDR3 DNA: TGCGCCAGCAGCCAGCCGGACAGGGTTGGTTCACCCCTCCACTTT; CDR3 protein: CASSQPDRVGSPLHF